This T cell receptor (beta chain) comes out of a study of follicular helper T cells after annual influenza vaccination. Specified time point: 2015-2016 season, pre-vaccination. Non-naive CD4+CXCR5+PD-1+ cTfh were sorted into ICOS+CD38+ and ICOS-CD38- fractions. The CDR3 sequence is 16 residues long. Looked up from germline, CDR1 is MDHEN and CDR2 is SYDVKM. V shed 6 bases, J shed 3 bases, and the junction held 6 bases outside the gene matches. Whole-study results and caveats: Change in circulating plasmablasts correlated with ICOS+CD38+ cTfh clonality change.

Sequencing was performed with immunoSEQ multiplex PCR; in TCRdb, only in-frame clones are kept and a portion is missing. There are 9,000 or so clones in the sample; 82% occur only once, and about 1.5% lies in the top ten. As concerns this clone: What it binds is unknown.

This sequence joins TRBV28 and TRBJ2-3, with 13 bases aligning to TRBD2. The sequences come from CXCR5+ CD38- circulating T follicular helper cells from blood, collected on the day of influenza vaccination. Noted subset: circulating Tfh, non-naive CD4+CXCR5+PD-1+ (ICOS+CD38+ or ICOS-CD38-). The TCR was taken from an adult who received the influenza vaccine. CDR3 nucleotides: TGTGCCAGCAGCCAGACTAGCGGGAGGTCTACAGATACGCAGTATTTT. It is translated as CASSQTSGRSTDTQYF.